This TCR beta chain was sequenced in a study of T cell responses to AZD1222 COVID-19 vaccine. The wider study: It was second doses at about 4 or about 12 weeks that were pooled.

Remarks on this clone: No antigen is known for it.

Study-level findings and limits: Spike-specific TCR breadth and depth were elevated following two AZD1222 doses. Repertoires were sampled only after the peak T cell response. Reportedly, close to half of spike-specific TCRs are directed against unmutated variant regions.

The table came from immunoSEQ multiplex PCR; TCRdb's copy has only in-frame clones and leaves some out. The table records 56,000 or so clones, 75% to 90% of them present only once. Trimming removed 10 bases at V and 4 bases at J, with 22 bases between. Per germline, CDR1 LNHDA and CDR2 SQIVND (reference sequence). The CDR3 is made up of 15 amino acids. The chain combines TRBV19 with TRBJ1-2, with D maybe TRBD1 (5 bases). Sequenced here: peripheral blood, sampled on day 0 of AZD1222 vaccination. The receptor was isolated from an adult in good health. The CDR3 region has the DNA TGTGCCACCGAGGGGCAGGTGTTTGGAAGCTATGGCTACACCTTC. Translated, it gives CATEGQVFGSYGYTF.